Included here is one T cell receptor beta chain sequence, with context. What it recognizes is unknown. The data were obtained in a study of OX40 agonist ivuxolimab in advanced cancers. For the study at large: Eligibility rules accepted prior anti-PD-1, anti-PD-L1 or anti-CTLA-4 therapy, and roughly 42% had some.

The assay was immunoSEQ multiplex PCR, and TCRdb's table has in-frame clones only and misses some. This sample carries 82,000 or so clones, approximately 90% of them seen once, and the ten largest clones take around 1.1%. The CDR3 sequence is 13 residues long. V dropped 3 bases and J dropped 9; count of bases not matched to a gene: 6. Per the germline V gene, CDR1 is SGHRS and CDR2 is YFSETQ. Study-wide points: The expanded peripheral T cells' antigen specificity was not determined. More expanded clones were seen, on average, in CD8+ T cells than in CD4+.

The origin of this receptor is an adult with an advanced solid tumor such as melanoma, head and neck, liver or kidney cancer. The chain joins TRBV5-1 to TRBJ2-1, with 7 bases that match TRBD2. The material sequenced was CD4+ or CD8+ T cells sorted from blood, taken in a trial of the OX40 agonist ivuxolimab. The CDR3 nucleotides read TGCGCCAGCAGCTACCCTAGCGGTACTGAGCAGTTCTTC. It specifies CASSYPSGTEQFF.